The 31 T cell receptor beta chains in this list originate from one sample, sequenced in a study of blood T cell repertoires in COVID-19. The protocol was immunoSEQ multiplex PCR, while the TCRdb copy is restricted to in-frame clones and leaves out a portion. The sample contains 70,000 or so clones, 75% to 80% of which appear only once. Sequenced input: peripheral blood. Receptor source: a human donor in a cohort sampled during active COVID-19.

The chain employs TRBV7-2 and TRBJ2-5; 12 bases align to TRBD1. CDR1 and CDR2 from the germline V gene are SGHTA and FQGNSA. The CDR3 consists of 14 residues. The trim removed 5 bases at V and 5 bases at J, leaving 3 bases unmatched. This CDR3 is CASSGTGGLETQYF. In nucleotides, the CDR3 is TGTGCCAGCAGCGGGACAGGGGGCTTGGAGACCCAGTACTTC.

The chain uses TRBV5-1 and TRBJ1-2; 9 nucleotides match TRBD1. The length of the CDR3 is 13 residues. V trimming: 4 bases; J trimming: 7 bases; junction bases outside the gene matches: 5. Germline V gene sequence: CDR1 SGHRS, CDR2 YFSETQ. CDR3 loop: CASSEQGAGGYTF. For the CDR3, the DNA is TGCGCCAGCAGCGAACAGGGGGCCGGTGGCTACACCTTC.

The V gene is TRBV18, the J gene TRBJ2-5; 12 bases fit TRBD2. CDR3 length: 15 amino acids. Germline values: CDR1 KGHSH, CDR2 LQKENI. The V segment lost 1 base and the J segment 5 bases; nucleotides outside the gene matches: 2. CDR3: CASSPLGTSGETQYF. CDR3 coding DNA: TGTGCCAGCTCACCACTGGGGACTAGCGGGGAGACCCAGTACTTC.

The CDR3 is CASSSGLAFADTQYF. The CDR3, as DNA: TGTGCCAGCAGTTCCGGACTAGCGTTCGCCGATACGCAGTATTTT. The rearrangement joins TRBV28 to TRBJ2-3, with 9 bases lining up with TRBD2. Trimming removed 4 bases from V and 6 bases from J; junction bases left unmatched: 8. The CDR3 length is 15 residues. CDR1 and CDR2 (germline): MDHEN, SYDVKM.

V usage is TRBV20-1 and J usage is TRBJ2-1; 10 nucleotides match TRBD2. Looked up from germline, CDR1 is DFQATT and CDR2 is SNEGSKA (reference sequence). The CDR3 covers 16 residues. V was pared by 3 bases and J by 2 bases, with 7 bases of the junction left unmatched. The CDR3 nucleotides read TGCAGTGCTAGTCCAACACTAGCGGGGCCCTACAATGAGCAGTTCTTC. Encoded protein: CSASPTLAGPYNEQFF.

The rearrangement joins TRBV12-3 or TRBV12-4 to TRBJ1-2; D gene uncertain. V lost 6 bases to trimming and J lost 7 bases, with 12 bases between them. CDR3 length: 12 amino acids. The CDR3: CASSYGVAGYTF. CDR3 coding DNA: TGTGCCAGCAGCTACGGGGTTGCTGGCTACACCTTC.

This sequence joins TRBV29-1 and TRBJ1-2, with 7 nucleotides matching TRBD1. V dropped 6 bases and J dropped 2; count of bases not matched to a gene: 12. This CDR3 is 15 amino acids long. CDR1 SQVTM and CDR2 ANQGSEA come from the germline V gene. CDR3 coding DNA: TGCAGCGTCAGGGGGGTGGGGGCGCTAAACTATGGCTACACCTTC. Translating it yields CSVRGVGALNYGYTF.

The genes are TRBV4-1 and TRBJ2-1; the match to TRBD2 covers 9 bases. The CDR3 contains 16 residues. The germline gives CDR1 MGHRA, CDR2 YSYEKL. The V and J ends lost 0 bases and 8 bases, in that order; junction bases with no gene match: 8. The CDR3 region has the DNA TGCGCCAGCAGCCAAGAAACGGTAGCGGGAGTTGATGAGCAGTTCTTC. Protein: CASSQETVAGVDEQFF.

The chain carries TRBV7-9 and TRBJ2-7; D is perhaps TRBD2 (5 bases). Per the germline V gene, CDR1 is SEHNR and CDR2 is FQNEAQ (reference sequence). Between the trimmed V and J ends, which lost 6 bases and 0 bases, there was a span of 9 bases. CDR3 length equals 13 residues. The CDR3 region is CASRKGDSYEQYF. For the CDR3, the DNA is TGTGCCAGCAGGAAGGGAGACTCCTACGAGCAGTACTTC.

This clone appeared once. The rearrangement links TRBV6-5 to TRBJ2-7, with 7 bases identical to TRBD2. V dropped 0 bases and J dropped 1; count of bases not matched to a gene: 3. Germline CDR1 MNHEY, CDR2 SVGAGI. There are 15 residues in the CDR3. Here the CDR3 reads CASSYSGGSSYEQYF. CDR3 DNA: TGTGCCAGCAGTTACTCTGGCGGGAGTTCCTACGAGCAGTACTTC.

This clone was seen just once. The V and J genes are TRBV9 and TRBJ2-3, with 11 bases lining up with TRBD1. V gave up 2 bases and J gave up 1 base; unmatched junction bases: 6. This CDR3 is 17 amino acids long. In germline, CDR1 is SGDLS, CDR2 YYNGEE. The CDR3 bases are TGTGCCAGCAGCGTGGGACCGGGACAGGGGGGCACAGATACGCAGTATTTT. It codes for CASSVGPGQGGTDTQYF.

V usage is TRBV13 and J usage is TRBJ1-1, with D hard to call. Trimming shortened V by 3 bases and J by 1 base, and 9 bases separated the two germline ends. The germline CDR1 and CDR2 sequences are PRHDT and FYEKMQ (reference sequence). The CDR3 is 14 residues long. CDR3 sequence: CASSFEGANTEAFF. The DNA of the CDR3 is TGTGCCAGCAGCTTCGAGGGCGCGAACACTGAAGCTTTCTTT.

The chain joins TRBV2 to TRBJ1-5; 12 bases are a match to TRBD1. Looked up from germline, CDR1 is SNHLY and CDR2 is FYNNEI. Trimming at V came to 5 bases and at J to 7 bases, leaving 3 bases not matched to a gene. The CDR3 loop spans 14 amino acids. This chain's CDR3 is CASSRDRGLQPQHF. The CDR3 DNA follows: TGTGCCAGCAGTAGGGACAGGGGGCTCCAGCCCCAGCATTTT. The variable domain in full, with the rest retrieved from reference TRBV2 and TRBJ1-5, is EPEVTQTPSHQVTQMGQEVILRCVPISNHLYFYWYRQILGQKVEFLVSFYNNEISEKSEIFDDQFSVERPDGSNFTLKIRSTKLEDSAMYFCASSRDRGLQPQHFGDGTRLSIL.

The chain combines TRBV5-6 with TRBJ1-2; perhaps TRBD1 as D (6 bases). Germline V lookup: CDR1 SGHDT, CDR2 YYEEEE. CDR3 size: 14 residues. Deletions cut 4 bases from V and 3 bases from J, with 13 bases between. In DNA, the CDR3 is TGTGCCAGCAGCCCTAATACAGGGTACTATGGCTACACCTTC. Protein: CASSPNTGYYGYTF.

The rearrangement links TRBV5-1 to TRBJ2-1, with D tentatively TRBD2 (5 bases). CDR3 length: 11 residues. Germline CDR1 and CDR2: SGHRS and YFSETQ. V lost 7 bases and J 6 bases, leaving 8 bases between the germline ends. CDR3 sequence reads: CASAAANEQFF. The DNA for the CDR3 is TGCGCCAGCGCAGCGGCCAATGAGCAGTTCTTC.

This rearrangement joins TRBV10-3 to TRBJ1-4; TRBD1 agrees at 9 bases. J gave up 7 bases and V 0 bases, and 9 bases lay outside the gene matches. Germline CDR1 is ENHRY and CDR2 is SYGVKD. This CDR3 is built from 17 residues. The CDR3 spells CAISESQPGQGREKLFF. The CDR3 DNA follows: TGTGCCATCAGTGAGTCCCAACCGGGACAGGGACGTGAAAAACTGTTTTTT.

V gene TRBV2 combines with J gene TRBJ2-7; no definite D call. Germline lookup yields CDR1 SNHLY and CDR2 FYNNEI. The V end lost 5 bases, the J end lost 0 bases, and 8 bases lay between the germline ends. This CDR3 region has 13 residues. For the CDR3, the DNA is TGTGCCAGCAGTTCAGGAAGCTCCTACGAGCAGTACTTC. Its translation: CASSSGSSYEQYF. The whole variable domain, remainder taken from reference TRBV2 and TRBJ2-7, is EPEVTQTPSHQVTQMGQEVILRCVPISNHLYFYWYRQILGQKVEFLVSFYNNEISEKSEIFDDQFSVERPDGSNFTLKIRSTKLEDSAMYFCASSSGSSYEQYFGPGTRLTVT.

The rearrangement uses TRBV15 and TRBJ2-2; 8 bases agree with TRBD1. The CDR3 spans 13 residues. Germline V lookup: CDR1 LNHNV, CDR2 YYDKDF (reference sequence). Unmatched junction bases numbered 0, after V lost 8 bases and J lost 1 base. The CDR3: CATGTGNTGELFF. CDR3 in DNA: TGTGCCACCGGGACAGGGAACACCGGGGAGCTGTTTTTT.

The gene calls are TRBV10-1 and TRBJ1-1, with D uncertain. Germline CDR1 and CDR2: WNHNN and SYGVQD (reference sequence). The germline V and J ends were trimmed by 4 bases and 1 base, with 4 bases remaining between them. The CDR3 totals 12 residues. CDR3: CASSGQNTEAFF. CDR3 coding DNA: TGCGCCAGCAGTGGGCAGAACACTGAAGCTTTCTTT.

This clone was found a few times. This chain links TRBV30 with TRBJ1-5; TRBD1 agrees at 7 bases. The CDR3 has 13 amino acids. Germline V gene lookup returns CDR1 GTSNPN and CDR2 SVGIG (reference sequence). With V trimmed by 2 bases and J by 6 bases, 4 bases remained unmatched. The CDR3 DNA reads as TGTGCCTGGAGTTTGGGACAGTCTCAGCCCCAGCATTTT. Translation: CAWSLGQSQPQHF.

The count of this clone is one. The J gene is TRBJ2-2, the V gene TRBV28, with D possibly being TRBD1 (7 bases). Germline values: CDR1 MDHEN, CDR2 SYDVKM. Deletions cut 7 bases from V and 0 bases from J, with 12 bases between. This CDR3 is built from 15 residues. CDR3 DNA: TGTGCCAGCATCCCCAGGGGGGCGAACACCGGGGAGCTGTTTTTT. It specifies CASIPRGANTGELFF.

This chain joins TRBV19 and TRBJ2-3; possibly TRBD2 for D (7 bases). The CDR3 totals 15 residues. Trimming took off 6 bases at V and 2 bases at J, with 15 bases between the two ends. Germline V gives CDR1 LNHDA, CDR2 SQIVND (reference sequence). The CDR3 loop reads CASRGGAPSTDTQYF. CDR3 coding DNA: TGTGCCAGTAGAGGGGGGGCACCATCCACAGATACGCAGTATTTT.

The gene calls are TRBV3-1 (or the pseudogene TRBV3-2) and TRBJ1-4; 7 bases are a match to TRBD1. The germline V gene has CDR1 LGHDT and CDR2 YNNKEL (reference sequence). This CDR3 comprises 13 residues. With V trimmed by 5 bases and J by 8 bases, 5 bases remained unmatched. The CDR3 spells CASSFRQGEKLFF. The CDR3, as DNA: TGTGCCAGCAGCTTCCGACAGGGCGAAAAACTGTTTTTT.

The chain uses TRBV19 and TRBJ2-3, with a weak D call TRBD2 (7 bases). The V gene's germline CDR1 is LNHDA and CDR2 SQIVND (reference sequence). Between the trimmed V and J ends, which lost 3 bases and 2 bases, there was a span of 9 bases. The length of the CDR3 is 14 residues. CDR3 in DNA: TGTGCCAGTAGTATGGGGGGGGCCACAGATACGCAGTATTTT. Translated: CASSMGGATDTQYF.

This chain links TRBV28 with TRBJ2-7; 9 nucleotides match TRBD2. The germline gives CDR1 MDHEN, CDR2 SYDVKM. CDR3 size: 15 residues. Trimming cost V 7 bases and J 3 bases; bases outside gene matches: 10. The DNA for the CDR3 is TGTGCCAGCACCCCATCTGTAGCGGGAGTCTACGAGCAGTACTTC. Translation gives CASTPSVAGVYEQYF. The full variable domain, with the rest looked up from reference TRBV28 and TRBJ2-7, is DVKVTQSSRYLVKRTGEKVFLECVQDMDHENMFWYRQDPGLGLRLIYFSYDVKMKEKGDIPEGYSVSREKKERFSLILESASTNQTSMYLCASTPSVAGVYEQYFGPGTRLTVT.

The CDR3 reads CSARPEETQYF. The CDR3, as DNA: TGCAGTGCTAGACCCGAAGAGACCCAGTACTTC. The V call is TRBV20-1, the J call TRBJ2-5; D gene unclear. Trimming took 2 bases from V and 3 from J, leaving 4 bases between them. Germline loops: CDR1 DFQATT, CDR2 SNEGSKA (reference sequence). The CDR3 is made up of 11 amino acids.

CDR3 residues: CASSLGQGRGGYTF. In nucleotides, the CDR3 is TGTGCCAGCAGCTTAGGACAGGGCCGAGGAGGCTACACCTTC. This rearrangement joins TRBV11-2 to TRBJ1-2, with 7 bases lining up with TRBD1. Germline V gene data show CDR1 as SGHAT and CDR2 as FQNNGV. J lost 8 bases, V lost 1 base, and 7 bases had no gene match. The CDR3 has 14 amino acids.

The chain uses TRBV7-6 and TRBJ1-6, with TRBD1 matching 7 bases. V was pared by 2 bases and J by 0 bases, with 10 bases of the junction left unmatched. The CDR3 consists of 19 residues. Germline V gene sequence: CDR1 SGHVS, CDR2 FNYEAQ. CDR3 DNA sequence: TGTGCCAGCAGCTTAAAGGGAGGCAGGGGGAGCTCCTATAATTCACCCCTCCACTTT. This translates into CASSLKGGRGSSYNSPLHF.

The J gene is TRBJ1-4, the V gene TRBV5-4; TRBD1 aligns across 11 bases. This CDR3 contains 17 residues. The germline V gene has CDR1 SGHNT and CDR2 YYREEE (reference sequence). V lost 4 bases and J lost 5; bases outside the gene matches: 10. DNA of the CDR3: TGTGCCAGCAGCGATACCCGGACAGGGGGCCGAAATGAAAAACTGTTTTTT. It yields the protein CASSDTRTGGRNEKLFF.

The chain's CDR3 is CASSPGAGGHSPLHF. The CDR3 region has the DNA TGTGCCAGCTCACCAGGAGCAGGGGGCCATTCACCCCTCCACTTT. This chain uses TRBV18 with TRBJ1-6; the match to TRBD1 covers 8 bases. Germline CDR1 and CDR2: KGHSH and LQKENI. Unmatched junction bases numbered 5, after V lost 2 bases and J lost 8 bases. This CDR3 is 15 amino acids long.

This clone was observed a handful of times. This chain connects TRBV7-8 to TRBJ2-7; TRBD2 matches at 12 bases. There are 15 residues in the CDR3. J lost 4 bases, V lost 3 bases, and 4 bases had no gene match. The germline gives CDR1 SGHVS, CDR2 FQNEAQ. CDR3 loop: CASSFGLAGNYEQYF. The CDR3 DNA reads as TGTGCCAGCAGCTTTGGACTAGCGGGGAATTACGAGCAGTACTTC.